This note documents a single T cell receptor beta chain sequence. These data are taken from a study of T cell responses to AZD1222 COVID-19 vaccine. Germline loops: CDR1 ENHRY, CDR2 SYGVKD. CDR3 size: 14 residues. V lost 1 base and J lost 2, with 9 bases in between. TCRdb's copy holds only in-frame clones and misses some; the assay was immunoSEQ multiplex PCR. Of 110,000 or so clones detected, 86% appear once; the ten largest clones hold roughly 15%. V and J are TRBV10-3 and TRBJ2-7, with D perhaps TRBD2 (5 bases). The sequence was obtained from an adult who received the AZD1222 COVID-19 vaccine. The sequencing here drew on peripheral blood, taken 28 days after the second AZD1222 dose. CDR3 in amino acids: CAISEYEGAYEQYF. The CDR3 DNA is TGTGCCATCAGTGAGTATGAGGGTGCCTACGAGCAGTACTTC.